These 30 T cell receptor beta chains originate from one sample sequenced in a study of cytomegalovirus exposure and HLA in healthy donors. The PCR made use of 60 Vbeta and 13 Jbeta primers. Profiling relied on immunoSEQ multiplex PCR, and the TCRdb table lists in-frame clones only, not all of them. This sample has roughly 100,000 clones, with around 75% found just once. The sequenced sample consisted of PBMCs. The receptors were sampled from a man aged 25-45 years in good health and CMV-seropositive.

The chain couples TRBV4-1 to TRBJ1-4; unclear D gene. Germline loops: CDR1 MGHRA, CDR2 YSYEKL. V was shortened by 0 bases and J by 1 base, with 9 bases between the two germline ends. This CDR3 has 16 residues. Here the CDR3 reads CASSQDTLGTNEKLFF. The CDR3 DNA reads as TGCGCCAGCAGCCAAGATACCCTCGGAACTAATGAAAAACTGTTTTTT.

CDR3 DNA: TGTGCCAGCAGCTTAAGAACAGGGGGAGGGAGTGGCTACACCTTC. It encodes CASSLRTGGGSGYTF. The gene calls are TRBV7-2 and TRBJ1-2, with 8 bases identical to TRBD1. J lost 7 bases, V lost 2 bases, and 9 bases had no gene match. The CDR3 extends over 15 amino acids. Germline CDR1 is SGHTA and CDR2 is FQGNSA.

J is TRBJ2-1 and V is TRBV5-1; D may be TRBD1 (6 bases). CDR3 size: 13 residues. Per the germline V gene, CDR1 is SGHRS and CDR2 is YFSETQ. V lost 3 bases, J lost 3 bases, and 7 bases lay in between. This CDR3 is CASSWDIYNEQFF. For the CDR3, the DNA is TGCGCCAGCAGCTGGGACATCTACAATGAGCAGTTCTTC.

The CDR3 DNA follows: TGTGCCACCAGCTTGGGGACAGGGGCAATAGCTGGCTACACCTTC. Translation: CATSLGTGAIAGYTF. The chain combines TRBV15 with TRBJ1-2; 10 bases match TRBD1. Germline CDR1 is LNHNV and CDR2 is YYDKDF (reference sequence). The CDR3 has 15 residues. V was pared by 5 bases and J by 7 bases, with 10 bases of the junction left unmatched.

This clone was seen only a few times. This sequence joins TRBV5-1 and TRBJ1-1; no firm D call. This CDR3 comprises 11 residues. Germline CDR1 reads SGHRS; CDR2 reads YFSETQ. Trimming took off 4 bases at V and 8 bases at J, with 9 bases between the two ends. CDR3 protein: CASSAEREAFF. As DNA, the CDR3 is TGCGCCAGCAGCGCGGAGAGGGAAGCTTTCTTT. The full variable domain, with the rest looked up from reference TRBV5-1 and TRBJ1-1, is KAGVTQTPRYLIKTRGQQVTLSCSPISGHRSVSWYQQTPGQGLQFLFEYFSETQRNKGNFPGRFSGRQFSNSRSEMNVSTLELGDSALYLCASSAEREAFFGQGTRLTVV.

This clone has just one count. The chain is built from TRBV6-5 and TRBJ1-2; D may be TRBD1 (6 bases). V was pared by 4 bases and J by 8 bases, with 14 bases between. CDR1 is MNHEY, CDR2 SVGAGI, per germline. CDR3 length equals 13 residues. The CDR3 loop is CASSSSTGWGYTF. CDR3 in DNA: TGTGCCAGCAGTTCGTCTACAGGGTGGGGCTACACCTTC.

The chain uses TRBV6-6 and TRBJ2-5, with D possibly being TRBD1 (6 bases). The J call may be wrong; the DNA end is better matched by TRBJ2-7. The CDR3 is made up of 14 amino acids. Germline V gives CDR1 MNHNY, CDR2 SVGAGI (reference sequence). The CDR3 DNA is TGTGCCAGCAGATACCGGACAGCTACCTACGAGCAGTACTTC. Protein sequence: CASRYRTATYEQYF.

This chain uses TRBV5-1 with TRBJ2-5; TRBD1 matches 8 bases. This CDR3 is built from 14 residues. CDR1 is SGHRS and CDR2 is YFSETQ in the germline V gene. V trimming: 6 bases; J trimming: 6 bases; junction bases outside the gene matches: 10. DNA of the CDR3: TGCGCCAGCACCGATCAGGGGGCCGCGAAGACCCAGTACTTC. It is translated as CASTDQGAAKTQYF. Full variable domain (remainder filled in from reference TRBV5-1 and TRBJ2-5): KAGVTQTPRYLIKTRGQQVTLSCSPISGHRSVSWYQQTPGQGLQFLFEYFSETQRNKGNFPGRFSGRQFSNSRSEMNVSTLELGDSALYLCASTDQGAAKTQYFGPGTRLLVL.

For the CDR3, the DNA is TGTGCCAGCAGCGCGCACACGGGACTAGCGGGGGGGCGGATACTTGGGACCCAGTACTTC. Its translation is CASSAHTGLAGGRILGTQYF. The rearrangement uses TRBV9 and TRBJ2-5, with 16 positions matching TRBD2. The CDR3 covers 20 residues. V gave up 3 bases and J gave up 7 bases; unmatched junction bases: 18. Per the germline V gene, CDR1 is SGDLS and CDR2 is YYNGEE.

The rearrangement links TRBV5-1 to TRBJ2-5, with D maybe TRBD1 (6 bases). Trimming took off 3 bases at V and 11 bases at J, with 11 bases between the two ends. The CDR3 is 11 amino acids. The germline V gene has CDR1 SGHRS and CDR2 YFSETQ. In DNA, the CDR3 is TGCGCCAGCAGCTCACAGGGAGAGCAGTACTTC. Amino acid sequence: CASSSQGEQYF.

In its sample, this clone was seen a few times. The CDR3 DNA follows: TGTGCCAGCAGCTTCCGGGCGGGGGCCGGGAACACCGGGGAGCTGTTTTTT. Its protein is CASSFRAGAGNTGELFF. The chain links TRBV7-9 to TRBJ2-2, with D tentatively TRBD2 (7 bases). Germline values: CDR1 SEHNR, CDR2 FQNEAQ (reference sequence). CDR3 length equals 17 residues. Between the trimmed V and J ends, which lost 3 bases and 1 base, there was a span of 15 bases.

This chain links TRBV2 with TRBJ2-2, with a tentative D call TRBD2 (5 bases). The CDR3 sequence is 14 residues long. The germline gives CDR1 SNHLY, CDR2 FYNNEI. Trimming cost V 6 bases and J 1 base, with 9 bases left between them. The CDR3 DNA is TGTGCCAGCAGCACCGGACTGAACACCGGGGAGCTGTTTTTT. This encodes CASSTGLNTGELFF.

This chain connects TRBV7-9 to TRBJ2-3, with 12 bases lining up with TRBD2. CDR3 length: 19 residues. J gave up 0 bases and V 2 bases, and 9 bases lay outside the gene matches. Germline V gene data show CDR1 as SEHNR and CDR2 as FQNEAQ (reference sequence). The CDR3 DNA reads as TGTGCCAGCAGCTTATCGATACGACTAGCGGGGGACAGCACAGATACGCAGTATTTT. The encoded protein is CASSLSIRLAGDSTDTQYF.

The chain is built from TRBV28 and TRBJ2-7; a possible D gene is TRBD2 (6 bases). This CDR3 contains 13 residues. Germline lookup yields CDR1 MDHEN and CDR2 SYDVKM. V lost 5 bases, J lost 2 bases, and 10 bases lay in between. CDR3 protein: CASSPWGAYEQYF. The CDR3 DNA follows: TGTGCCAGCAGTCCCTGGGGGGCCTACGAGCAGTACTTC.

The chain joins TRBV6-1 to TRBJ2-7; 9 bases align to TRBD2. Germline CDR1 and CDR2: MNHNS and SASEGT. J lost 3 bases, V lost 2 bases, and 8 bases had no gene match. This CDR3 region has 16 residues. The CDR3 spells CASSESSGILGYEQYF. The CDR3 DNA is TGTGCCAGCAGTGAATCTAGCGGGATTCTAGGCTACGAGCAGTACTTC.

The CDR3 loop reads CASSWTGVSGNTIYF. The CDR3 nucleotides read TGTGCCAGCAGCTGGACAGGAGTCTCTGGAAACACCATATATTTT. The chain combines TRBV7-9 with TRBJ1-3; TRBD1 aligns across 7 bases. The V gene end was trimmed by 4 bases and the J gene end by 0 bases; junction bases not matched to a gene: 3. The CDR3 has 15 residues. The germline CDR1 and CDR2 sequences are SEHNR and FQNEAQ (reference sequence).

This clone turned up a few times. The genes are TRBV5-1 and TRBJ2-3, with 8 bases lining up with TRBD2. Trimming removed 1 base from V and 1 base from J; junction bases left unmatched: 11. CDR1 and CDR2 (germline): SGHRS, YFSETQ. The CDR3 covers 18 residues. The CDR3 bases are TGCGCCAGCAGCTTGCGACGGGGGGGAACTGGGGGCACAGATACGCAGTATTTT. Its protein is CASSLRRGGTGGTDTQYF.

V is TRBV7-9 and J is TRBJ2-3; D may be TRBD2 (5 bases). With 5 bases removed from V and 5 bases from J, the gap between germline ends came to 8 bases. From germline, CDR1 is SEHNR and CDR2 FQNEAQ (reference sequence). This CDR3 spans 12 amino acids. The CDR3 region has the DNA TGTGCCAGCAGCCCGGGGAGAGATACGCAGTATTTT. This gives the protein CASSPGRDTQYF.

The chain couples TRBV30 to TRBJ1-5; D not resolved. The CDR3 is 12 residues long. The germline V gene has CDR1 GTSNPN and CDR2 SVGIG (reference sequence). V was trimmed by 7 bases and J by 7 bases, leaving 14 bases between them. CDR3 residues: CALREGGQPQHF. CDR3 DNA: TGTGCCTTGAGGGAGGGTGGCCAGCCCCAGCATTTT. Full variable domain (rest looked up from reference TRBV30 and TRBJ1-5): SQTIHQWPATLVQPVGSPLSLECTVEGTSNPNLYWYRQAAGRGLQLLFYSVGIGQISSEVPQNLSASRPQDRQFILSSKKLLLSDSGFYLCALREGGQPQHFGDGTRLSIL.

The genes are TRBV10-3 and TRBJ1-2, with 10 bases lining up with TRBD1. CDR3 length equals 16 residues. V dropped 0 bases and J dropped 8; count of bases not matched to a gene: 9. Looked up from germline, CDR1 is ENHRY and CDR2 is SYGVKD. CDR3 nucleotides: TGTGCCATCAGTGAGTCGGCCGGGACAGGGGCTTGGGGCTACACCTTC. Its protein is CAISESAGTGAWGYTF.

This rearrangement joins TRBV5-6 to TRBJ1-2; 7 bases agree with TRBD1. The trim removed 4 bases at V and 3 bases at J, leaving 6 bases unmatched. The CDR3 totals 14 residues. CDR1 is SGHDT, CDR2 YYEEEE, per germline. DNA of the CDR3: TGTGCCAGCAGCCTCGGGACAGAGTACTATGGCTACACCTTC. The encoded protein is CASSLGTEYYGYTF.

The chain has TRBV30 and TRBJ2-7; D gene ambiguous. Between the trimmed V and J ends, which lost 8 bases and 3 bases, there was a span of 11 bases. The germline V gene encodes CDR1 GTSNPN and CDR2 SVGIG (reference sequence). The CDR3 covers 11 residues. CDR3 DNA: TGTGCCGGCGGTTTGGTCTACGAGCAGTACTTC. Its protein is CAGGLVYEQYF. The variable domain in full, completed from reference TRBV30 and TRBJ2-7, reads SQTIHQWPATLVQPVGSPLSLECTVEGTSNPNLYWYRQAAGRGLQLLFYSVGIGQISSEVPQNLSASRPQDRQFILSSKKLLLSDSGFYLCAGGLVYEQYFGPGTRLTVT.

V is TRBV19 and J is TRBJ2-1; no clear D. The CDR3 has 15 amino acids. Germline V gene lookup returns CDR1 LNHDA and CDR2 SQIVND (reference sequence). V lost 5 bases to trimming and J lost 10 bases, with 21 bases between them. As DNA, the CDR3 is TGTGCCAGTAGTTTCCGCCTAGGCCCCGAATGGGAGCAGTTCTTC. Translating gives CASSFRLGPEWEQFF.

This rearrangement joins TRBV27 to TRBJ1-6; D call uncertain. There are 16 residues in the CDR3. Germline loops: CDR1 MNHEY, CDR2 SMNVEV (reference sequence). The V gene lost 5 bases and the J gene lost 9 bases, with 20 bases spanning the gap. The CDR3 loop is CASSIEGRAISSPLHF. CDR3 coding DNA: TGTGCCAGCAGTATAGAGGGCCGGGCGATTTCTTCACCCCTCCACTTT.

The rearrangement uses TRBV6-1 and TRBJ1-2; 7 nucleotides agree with TRBD1. The CDR3 is 14 amino acids. The germline CDR1 and CDR2 sequences are MNHNS and SASEGT. V was pared by 6 bases and J by 6 bases, with 10 bases of the junction left unmatched. CDR3: CASSPETGRNGYTF. CDR3 in DNA: TGTGCCAGCAGCCCTGAGACAGGGAGGAATGGCTACACCTTC.

The V and J genes are TRBV5-6 and TRBJ1-6; D unclear. Germline assignment: CDR1 SGHDT and CDR2 YYEEEE. Deletions cut 4 bases from V and 9 bases from J, with 14 bases between. CDR3 length: 14 residues. The CDR3 is CASSPRGIRSPLHF. The CDR3 DNA reads TGTGCCAGCAGCCCAAGAGGGATACGTTCACCCCTCCACTTT.

J is TRBJ2-7 and V is TRBV5-1; TRBD2 aligns across 8 bases. The J segment lost 6 bases and the V segment lost 1 base, leaving 9 bases of the junction unmatched. The CDR3 totals 15 residues. The germline V gene encodes CDR1 SGHRS and CDR2 YFSETQ. CDR3 nucleotide sequence: TGCGCCAGCAGCTTGTCCTCGGGAGGGGGTATCGAGCAGTACTTC. Its protein product is CASSLSSGGGIEQYF.

This clone has just one count. The chain recombines TRBV7-9 with TRBJ2-7; D might be TRBD1 (6 bases). This CDR3 has 15 amino acids. Trimming cost V 0 bases and J 1 base, with 10 bases left between them. CDR1 SEHNR and CDR2 FQNEAQ come from the germline V gene (reference sequence). CDR3 protein: CASSLAGTLSYEQYF. The CDR3 DNA reads as TGTGCCAGCAGCTTAGCGGGGACACTTTCCTACGAGCAGTACTTC.

V and J are TRBV14 and TRBJ2-7, with 7 bases identical to TRBD2. This CDR3 region has 14 residues. The V gene end was trimmed by 0 bases and the J gene end by 6 bases; junction bases not matched to a gene: 5. Germline V gene lookup returns CDR1 SGHDN and CDR2 FVKESK. The CDR3 DNA reads TGTGCCAGCAGCCAAGATATGGGAGGGAGCGAGCAGTACTTC. Its protein product is CASSQDMGGSEQYF. Drawing the rest from reference TRBV14 and TRBJ2-7, the complete variable domain is EAGVTQFPSHSVIEKGQTVTLRCDPISGHDNLYWYRRVMGKEIKFLLHFVKESKQDESGMPNNRFLAERTGGTYSTLKVQPAELEDSGVYFCASSQDMGGSEQYFGPGTRLTVT.

This clone appeared a few times. V and J are TRBV4-1 and TRBJ1-1; weak D call: TRBD1 (6 bases). The CDR3 is 16 amino acids. Germline values: CDR1 MGHRA, CDR2 YSYEKL. Trimming shortened V by 4 bases and J by 5 bases, and 20 bases separated the two germline ends. CDR3 region: CASSLGLGAGETEAFF. The CDR3 nucleotides read TGCGCCAGCAGCCTCGGGCTAGGGGCAGGGGAAACTGAAGCTTTCTTT.